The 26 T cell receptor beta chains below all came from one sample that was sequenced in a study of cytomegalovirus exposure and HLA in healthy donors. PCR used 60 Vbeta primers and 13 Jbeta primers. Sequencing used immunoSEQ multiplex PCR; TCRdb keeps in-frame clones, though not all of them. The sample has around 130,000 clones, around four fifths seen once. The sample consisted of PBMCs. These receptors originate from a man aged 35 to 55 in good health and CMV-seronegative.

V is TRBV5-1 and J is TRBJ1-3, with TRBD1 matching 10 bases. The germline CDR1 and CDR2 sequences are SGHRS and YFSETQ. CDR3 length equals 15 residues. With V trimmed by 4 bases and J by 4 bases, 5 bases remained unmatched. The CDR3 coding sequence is TGCGCCAGCAGCGATCCGGGACAGGGGGGAAACACCATATATTTT. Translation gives CASSDPGQGGNTIYF. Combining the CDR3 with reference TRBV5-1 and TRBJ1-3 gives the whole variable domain KAGVTQTPRYLIKTRGQQVTLSCSPISGHRSVSWYQQTPGQGLQFLFEYFSETQRNKGNFPGRFSGRQFSNSRSEMNVSTLELGDSALYLCASSDPGQGGNTIYFGEGSWLTVV.

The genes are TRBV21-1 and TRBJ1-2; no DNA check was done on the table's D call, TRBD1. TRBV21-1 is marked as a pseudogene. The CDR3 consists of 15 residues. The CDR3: CASSKVNRRPYGYTF. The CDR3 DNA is TGTGCCAGCAGCAAAGTCAACAGAAGACCCTATGGCTACACCTTC.

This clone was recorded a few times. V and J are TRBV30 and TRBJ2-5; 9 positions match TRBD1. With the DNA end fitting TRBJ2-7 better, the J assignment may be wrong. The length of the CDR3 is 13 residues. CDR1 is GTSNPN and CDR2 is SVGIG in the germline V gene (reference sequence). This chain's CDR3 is CAWGQGPTYEQYF. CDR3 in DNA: TGTGCCTGGGGACAGGGGCCTACCTACGAGCAGTACTTC.

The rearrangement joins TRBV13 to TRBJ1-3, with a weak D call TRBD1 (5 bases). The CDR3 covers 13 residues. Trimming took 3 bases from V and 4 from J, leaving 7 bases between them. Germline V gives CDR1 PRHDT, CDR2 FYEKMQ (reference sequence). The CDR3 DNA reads TGTGCCAGCAGCTTGTGGGGCGGAAACACCATATATTTT. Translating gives CASSLWGGNTIYF. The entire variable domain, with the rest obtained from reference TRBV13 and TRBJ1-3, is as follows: AAGVIQSPRHLIKEKRETATLKCYPIPRHDTVYWYQQGPGQDPQFLISFYEKMQSDKGSIPDRFSAQQFSDYHSELNMSSLELGDSALYFCASSLWGGNTIYFGEGSWLTVV.

The CDR3 loop is CASSPRGQVQETQYF. CDR3 DNA sequence: TGTGCCAGCTCACCACGGGGACAGGTCCAAGAGACCCAGTACTTC. V gene TRBV18 combines with J gene TRBJ2-5, with TRBD1 matching over 8 bases. CDR1 is KGHSH and CDR2 is LQKENI in the germline V gene. The length of the CDR3 is 15 residues. J gave up 1 base and V 1 base, and 2 bases lay outside the gene matches.

CDR3 protein: CASSFNAGTGEQYF. The CDR3 nucleotides read TGTGCCAGCAGCTTTAACGCCGGGACAGGCGAGCAGTACTTC. The chain combines TRBV7-3 with TRBJ2-7, with 8 bases fitting TRBD1. After removal of 3 bases from V and 6 bases from J, the junction contained 7 bases not matched to a gene. The CDR3 has 14 residues. Germline-derived CDR1 and CDR2 are SGHTA and FQGTGA.

Here the CDR3 reads CASSPARDSQETQYF. As DNA, the CDR3 is TGTGCCAGCAGCCCCGCCCGGGACAGCCAAGAGACCCAGTACTTC. The chain employs TRBV7-2 and TRBJ2-5, with 7 bases aligning to TRBD1. Germline V gives CDR1 SGHTA, CDR2 FQGNSA. V shed 5 bases, J shed 1 base, and the junction held 7 bases outside the gene matches. The length of the CDR3 is 15 residues.

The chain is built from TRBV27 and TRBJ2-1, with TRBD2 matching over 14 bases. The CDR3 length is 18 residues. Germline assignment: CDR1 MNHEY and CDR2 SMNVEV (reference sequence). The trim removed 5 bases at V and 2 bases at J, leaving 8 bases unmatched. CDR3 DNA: TGTGCCAGCAGTCAAAGACTAGCGGGGGGGCAGGCCTACAATGAGCAGTTCTTC. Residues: CASSQRLAGGQAYNEQFF.

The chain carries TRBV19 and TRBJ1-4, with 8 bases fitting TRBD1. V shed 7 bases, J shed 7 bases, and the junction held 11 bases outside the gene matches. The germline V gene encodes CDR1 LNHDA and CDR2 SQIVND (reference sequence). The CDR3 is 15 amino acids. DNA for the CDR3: TGTGCCAGTAACCCGGCCAGAGGACAGGGTGAAAAACTGTTTTTT. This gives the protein CASNPARGQGEKLFF.

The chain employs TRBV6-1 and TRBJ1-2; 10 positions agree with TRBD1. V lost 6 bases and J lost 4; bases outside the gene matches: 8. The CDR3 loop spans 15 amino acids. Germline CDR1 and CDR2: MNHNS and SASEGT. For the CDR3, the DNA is TGTGCCAGCAGACCAGGACAGGGGGACCGCTATGGCTACACCTTC. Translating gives CASRPGQGDRYGYTF.

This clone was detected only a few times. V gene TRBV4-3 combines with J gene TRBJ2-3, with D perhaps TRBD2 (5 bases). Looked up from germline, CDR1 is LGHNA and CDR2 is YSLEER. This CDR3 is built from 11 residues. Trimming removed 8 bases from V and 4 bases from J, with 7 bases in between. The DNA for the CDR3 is TGCGCCAGCGGGAGAGCAGATACGCAGTATTTT. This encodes CASGRADTQYF.

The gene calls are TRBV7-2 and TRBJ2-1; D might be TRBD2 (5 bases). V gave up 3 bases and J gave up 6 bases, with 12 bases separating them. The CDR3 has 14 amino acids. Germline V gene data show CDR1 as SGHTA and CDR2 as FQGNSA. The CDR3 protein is CASSFLLEGNEQFF. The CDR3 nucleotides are TGTGCCAGCAGCTTTTTACTAGAAGGCAATGAGCAGTTCTTC.

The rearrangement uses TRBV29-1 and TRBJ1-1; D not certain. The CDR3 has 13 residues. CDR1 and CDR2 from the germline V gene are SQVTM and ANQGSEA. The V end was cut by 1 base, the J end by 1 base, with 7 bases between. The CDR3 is CSVEVTRNTEAFF. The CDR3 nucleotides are TGCAGCGTTGAAGTGACAAGGAACACTGAAGCTTTCTTT.

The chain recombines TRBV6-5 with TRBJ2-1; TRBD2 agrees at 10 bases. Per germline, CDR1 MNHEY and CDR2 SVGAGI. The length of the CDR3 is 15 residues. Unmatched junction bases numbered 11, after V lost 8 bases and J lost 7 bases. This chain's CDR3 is CASASGGAPFNEQFF. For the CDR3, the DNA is TGTGCCAGCGCTAGCGGGGGCGCCCCCTTTAATGAGCAGTTCTTC.

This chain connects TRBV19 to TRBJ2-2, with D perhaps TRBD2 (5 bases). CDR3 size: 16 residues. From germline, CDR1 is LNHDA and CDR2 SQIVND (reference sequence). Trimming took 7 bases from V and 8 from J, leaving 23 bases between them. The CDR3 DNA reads TGTGCCAGTACTCTGGTTGGAGTAGCGCGCACTGGGGAGCTGTTTTTT. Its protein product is CASTLVGVARTGELFF. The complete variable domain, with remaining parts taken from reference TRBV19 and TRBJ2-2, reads DGGITQSPKYLFRKEGQNVTLSCEQNLNHDAMYWYRQDPGQGLRLIYYSQIVNDFQKGDIAEGYSVSREKKESFPLTVTSAQKNPTAFYLCASTLVGVARTGELFFGEGSRLTVL.

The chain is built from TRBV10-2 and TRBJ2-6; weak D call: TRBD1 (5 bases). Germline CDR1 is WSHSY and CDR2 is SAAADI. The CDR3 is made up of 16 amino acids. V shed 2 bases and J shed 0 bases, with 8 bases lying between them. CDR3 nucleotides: TGCGCCAGCAGTGAGGGGGCCAACTCTGGGGCCAACGTCCTGACTTTC. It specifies CASSEGANSGANVLTF.

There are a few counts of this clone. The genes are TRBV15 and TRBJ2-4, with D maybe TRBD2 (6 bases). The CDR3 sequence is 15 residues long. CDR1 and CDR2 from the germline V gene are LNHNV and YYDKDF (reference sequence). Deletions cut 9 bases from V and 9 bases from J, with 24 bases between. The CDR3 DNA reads TGTGCCACACGGCCGCGGGATTTTGGGTGGGTCATTCAGTACTTC. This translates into CATRPRDFGWVIQYF. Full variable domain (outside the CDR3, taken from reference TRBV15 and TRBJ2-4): DAMVIQNPRYQVTQFGKPVTLSCSQTLNHNVMYWYQQKSSQAPKLLFHYYDKDFNNEADTPDNFQSRRPNTSFCFLDIRSPGLGDTAMYLCATRPRDFGWVIQYFGAGTRLSVL.

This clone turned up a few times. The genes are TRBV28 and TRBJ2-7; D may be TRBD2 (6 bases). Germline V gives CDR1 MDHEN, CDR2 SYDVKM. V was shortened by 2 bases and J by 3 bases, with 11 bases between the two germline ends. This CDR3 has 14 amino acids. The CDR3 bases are TGTGCCAGCAGTTTAGGGGGGAGCATCTACGAGCAGTACTTC. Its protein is CASSLGGSIYEQYF. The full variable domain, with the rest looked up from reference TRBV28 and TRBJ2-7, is DVKVTQSSRYLVKRTGEKVFLECVQDMDHENMFWYRQDPGLGLRLIYFSYDVKMKEKGDIPEGYSVSREKKERFSLILESASTNQTSMYLCASSLGGSIYEQYFGPGTRLTVT.

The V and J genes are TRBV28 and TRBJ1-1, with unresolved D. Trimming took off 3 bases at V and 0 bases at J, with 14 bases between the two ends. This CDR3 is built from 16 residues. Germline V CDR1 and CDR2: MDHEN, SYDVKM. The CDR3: CASSLPVQTMNTEAFF. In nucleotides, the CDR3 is TGTGCCAGCAGTTTGCCCGTACAGACTATGAACACTGAAGCTTTCTTT. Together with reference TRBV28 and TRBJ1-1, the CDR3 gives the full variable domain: DVKVTQSSRYLVKRTGEKVFLECVQDMDHENMFWYRQDPGLGLRLIYFSYDVKMKEKGDIPEGYSVSREKKERFSLILESASTNQTSMYLCASSLPVQTMNTEAFFGQGTRLTVV.

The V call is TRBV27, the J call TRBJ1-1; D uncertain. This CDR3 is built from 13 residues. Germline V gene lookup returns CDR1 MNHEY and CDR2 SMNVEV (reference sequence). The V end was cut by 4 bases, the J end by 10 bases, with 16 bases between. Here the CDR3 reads CASSSWENTGAFF. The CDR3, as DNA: TGTGCCAGCAGTTCTTGGGAGAACACGGGAGCTTTCTTT.

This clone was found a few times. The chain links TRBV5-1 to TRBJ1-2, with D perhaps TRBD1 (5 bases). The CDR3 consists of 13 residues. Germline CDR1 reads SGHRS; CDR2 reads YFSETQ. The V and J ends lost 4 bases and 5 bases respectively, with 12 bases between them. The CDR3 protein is CASSPGTEYGYTF. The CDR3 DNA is TGCGCCAGCAGCCCAGGGACTGAATATGGCTACACCTTC.

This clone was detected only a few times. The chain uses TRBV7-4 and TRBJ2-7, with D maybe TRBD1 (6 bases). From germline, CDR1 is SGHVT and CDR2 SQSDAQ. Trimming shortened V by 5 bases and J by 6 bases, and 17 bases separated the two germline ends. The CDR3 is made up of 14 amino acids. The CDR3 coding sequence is TGTGCCAGCAGCCCGGAACAGGGTTTTTCCGAGCAGTACTTC. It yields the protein CASSPEQGFSEQYF.

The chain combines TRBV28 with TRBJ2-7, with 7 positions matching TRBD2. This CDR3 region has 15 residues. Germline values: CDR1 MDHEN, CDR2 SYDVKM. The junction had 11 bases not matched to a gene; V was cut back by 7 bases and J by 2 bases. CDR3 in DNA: TGTGCCAGCACCCGAACTGCGGGAGATCCCTACGAGCAGTACTTC. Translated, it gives CASTRTAGDPYEQYF.

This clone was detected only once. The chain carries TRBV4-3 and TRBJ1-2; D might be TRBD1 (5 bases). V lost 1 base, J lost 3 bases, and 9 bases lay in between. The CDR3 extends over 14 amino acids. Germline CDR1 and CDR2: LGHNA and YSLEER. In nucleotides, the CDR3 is TGCGCCAGCAGCCAAGCGGGGGAACACTATGGCTACACCTTC. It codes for CASSQAGEHYGYTF.

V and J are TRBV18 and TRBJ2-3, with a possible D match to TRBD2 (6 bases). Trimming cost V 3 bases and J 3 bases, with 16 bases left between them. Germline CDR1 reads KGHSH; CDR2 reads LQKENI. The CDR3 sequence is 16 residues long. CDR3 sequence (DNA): TGTGCCAGCTCACCCCCGGAGGGTTCGGTGACAGATACGCAGTATTTT. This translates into CASSPPEGSVTDTQYF. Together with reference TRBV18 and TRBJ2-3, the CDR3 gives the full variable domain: NAGVMQNPRHLVRRRGQEARLRCSPMKGHSHVYWYRQLPEEGLKFMVYLQKENIIDESGMPKERFSAEFPKEGPSILRIQQVVRGDSAAYFCASSPPEGSVTDTQYFGPGTRLTVL.

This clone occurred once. The CDR3 nucleotides are TGTGCCAGCCTCGCGCGTTACGGGGTTGAAGCTTTCTTT. Its protein product is CASLARYGVEAFF. This sequence joins TRBV28 and TRBJ1-1; D not certain. Trimming stripped 8 bases from V and 7 bases from J, with 17 bases between. Germline values: CDR1 MDHEN, CDR2 SYDVKM. The CDR3 runs 13 residues.